This T cell receptor (beta chain) appears in the sequencing data of a study of CD8+ T cells in alopecia areata. Study overall: Administration of oral tofacitinib to treated patients was at 5 to 10 mg twice daily. Treated patients were scored for severity by percent of scalp affected.

About this clone itself: What it binds is not known.

General study points: Under tofacitinib, numerous expanded lesional clonotypes remained detectable in scalp and blood.

Treatment indicated: oral pan-JAK inhibitor, 5-10 mg twice daily. It was cDNA, reverse transcribed from extracted RNA, that served as the sequencing template. The data were produced by immunoSEQ multiplex PCR, yet TCRdb's version contains in-frame clones alone and is incomplete. Among approximately 100,000 clones listed, under 90% were seen once. This CDR3 is built from 14 residues. CDR1 and CDR2 (germline): GTSNPN, SVGIG (reference sequence). V dropped 5 bases and J dropped 3; count of bases not matched to a gene: 3. This rearrangement joins TRBV30 to TRBJ2-1; 11 positions match TRBD2. The TCR originated in a human donor with alopecia areata. The source material was CD8+ T cells sorted from blood, sampled at approximately week 34, from a patient treated with tofacitinib. The CDR3 here is CAWDLAGGYNEQFF. Written as DNA, the CDR3 is TGTGCCTGGGACCTAGCGGGGGGCTACAATGAGCAGTTCTTC.